This TCR beta chain was documented in a study of cytomegalovirus exposure and HLA in healthy donors. Study context: Findings of an earlier analysis included under 140 million unique TCR beta sequences from about 180 million T cells.

Trimming took 5 bases from V and 7 from J, leaving 15 bases between them. The CDR3 covers 14 residues. Per germline, CDR1 SEHNR and CDR2 FQNEAQ (reference sequence). Study outcomes and limitations: Immune exposure information available was restricted to CMV serostatus. There was a cluster of highly shared sequence variants that was likely a sequencing artifact. What a later analysis showed was that several of the most significant clusters appeared linked to common viral pathogens.

To note about this clone: Its antigen is currently unknown.

PCR used 60 Vbeta primers and 13 Jbeta primers. Generated by immunoSEQ multiplex PCR, the TCRdb table keeps only in-frame clones and is missing some. Of nearly 200,000 clones in the sample, roughly 77% were seen once. The specimen sequenced was PBMCs. The V gene is TRBV7-9, the J gene TRBJ2-4, with D perhaps assigned TRBD1 or TRBD2 (5 bases each). This TCR came from a male donor in good health and CMV-seropositive. Here the CDR3 reads CASSLGALGNIQYF. Written as DNA, the CDR3 is TGTGCCAGCAGCCTAGGGGCACTAGGGAACATTCAGTACTTC.